The rows below give T cell receptor beta chains drawn from one sample of a study of T cell responses to AZD1222 COVID-19 vaccine. The method was immunoSEQ multiplex PCR; TCRdb's version includes in-frame clones alone and lacks a portion of them. The sample includes roughly 87,000 clones, approximately 91% of them seen just once. The input for sequencing was peripheral blood, taken 28 days after the second AZD1222 dose. All receptors come from an adult who received the AZD1222 COVID-19 vaccine. CDR3s include the opening cysteine and the closing phenylalanine or tryptophan. The D gene is left open where the match is weak. Only part of the rows carry a size: once, few, many, or a class if the clone is expanded.

TRBD1 TRBJ2-7 - TRBV29-1 TGCAGCGTTGGCGGACAGGGAACCCCCTACGAGCAGTACTTC CSVGGQGTPYEQYF
- TRBJ1-1 - TRBV6-5 TGTGCCAGCAGTTCCGGGGGCCCAACCACTGAAGCTTTCTTT CASSSGGPTTEAFF
- TRBJ1-1 few TRBV19 TGTGCCAGTAGTCTTCGACAGACCGAAGCTTTCTTT CASSLRQTEAFF
- TRBJ1-6 once TRBV11-1 TGTGCCAGCAGTTCGGGACCTCGCACTTTGAATTCACCCCTCCACTTT CASSSGPRTLNSPLHF
- TRBJ1-3 - TRBV4-1 TGCGCCAGCAGCCAAGCCCTCTCTGGAAACACCATATATTTT CASSQALSGNTIYF
- TRBJ1-5 - TRBV5-3 TGTGCCAGAAGCCCAGGAGTGGCACATAGCAATCAGCCCCAGCATTTT CARSPGVAHSNQPQHF
- TRBJ1-2 - TRBV11-3 TGTGCCAGCAGCTCCCCCAGGGTTAACTATGGCTACACCTTC CASSSPRVNYGYTF
- TRBJ2-1 - TRBV29-1 TGCAGCGCTAAGGGGGATTACAATGAGCAGTTCTTC CSAKGDYNEQFF
TRBD1 TRBJ1-5 - TRBV19 TGTGCCAGTAGTACCCAGGACAGGTCGCGAGGACAGCCCCAGCATTTT CASSTQDRSRGQPQHF
- TRBJ1-5 - TRBV7-9 TGTGCCAGCAGCTTAGAAAGCAATCAGCCCCAGCATTTT CASSLESNQPQHF
TRBD1 TRBJ1-6 - TRBV7-6 TGTGCCAGCAGCTTAGGGACAGGGGATAATTCACCCCTCCACTTT CASSLGTGDNSPLHF
- TRBJ1-4 - TRBV3-1/TRBV3-2 TGTGCCAGCAGCCATTGGACAGAGACTAATGAAAAACTGTTTTTT CASSHWTETNEKLFF
TRBD1 TRBJ1-2 - TRBV28 TGTGCCAGCAGCTCTCCGGGACAGGGGGCTGCTAACTATGGCTACACCTTC CASSSPGQGAANYGYTF
TRBD2 TRBJ2-1 - TRBV6-5 TGTGCCAGCATCCCACTAGCGGCCTACAATGAGCAGTTCTTC CASIPLAAYNEQFF
- TRBJ1-1 - TRBV18 TGTGCCAGCTCGGGGATTAGCACTGAAGCTTTCTTT CASSGISTEAFF
- TRBJ1-1 - TRBV6-5 TGTGCCAGCAGTCCTGGGGGCCAGAACACTGAAGCTTTCTTT CASSPGGQNTEAFF
- TRBJ1-3 - TRBV18 TGTGCCAGCTCACCGCCCGGGGCCTCTGGAAACACCATATATTTT CASSPPGASGNTIYF
- TRBJ2-2 - TRBV21-1 TGTGCCAGCAGCAAAAGAGGGACGAAGGGCAGGACCGGGGAGCTGTTTTTT CASSKRGTKGRTGELFF
- TRBJ1-2 - TRBV29-1 TGCAGCGTTGAACCAGGGGTAGGCTACACCTTC CSVEPGVGYTF
TRBD1 TRBJ1-3 - TRBV7-9 TGTGCCAGCAGCACAGGGGGATTGTTTGGAAACACCATATATTTT CASSTGGLFGNTIYF
- TRBJ2-1 - TRBV15 TGTGCCACCAGGGCCTTTGTAGAGGGTGAGCAGTTCTTC CATRAFVEGEQFF
- TRBJ1-5 few TRBV5-8 TGTGCCAGCAGATTCAGACAGGTCAATCAGCCCCAGCATTTT CASRFRQVNQPQHF
- TRBJ1-4 few TRBV12-3/TRBV12-4 TGTGCCAGCACGGGGGTATATGAAAAACTGTTTTTT CASTGVYEKLFF
- TRBJ2-7 - TRBV5-1 TGCGCCAGCAGACCACCCGAAGGGGCCGGCTACGAGCAGTACTTC CASRPPEGAGYEQYF
- TRBJ2-7 - TRBV28 TGTGCCAGCAGTAGGGGGTACGAGCAGTACTTC CASSRGYEQYF
TRBD1 TRBJ1-1 - TRBV6-6 TGTGCCAGCAGACCGGGACAGGGGGCCGGCACTGAAGCTTTCTTT CASRPGQGAGTEAFF
- TRBJ2-3 - TRBV6-4 TGTGCCAGCAGTGCTAGCGACACAGATACGCAGTATTTT CASSASDTDTQYF
- TRBJ1-4 - TRBV6-6 TGTGCCAGCAGTTACTCGCACAGGGTAAATGAAAAACTGTTTTTT CASSYSHRVNEKLFF
- TRBJ1-1 once TRBV5-1 TGCGCCAGCAGCTTGGAGGTTACGGTGAACACTGAAGCTTTCTTT CASSLEVTVNTEAFF
- TRBJ2-7 - TRBV28 TGTGCCAGCAGTTTTGGCTACCTCTACGAGCAGTACTTC CASSFGYLYEQYF
- TRBJ2-1 - TRBV3-1/TRBV3-2 TGTGCCAGCAGCCAAAGTTACAATGAGCAGTTCTTC CASSQSYNEQFF
TRBD1 TRBJ2-1 - TRBV3-1/TRBV3-2 TGTGCCAGCAGCCAACCGGGACAGGGGTCATCCTACAATGAGCAGTTCTTC CASSQPGQGSSYNEQFF
- TRBJ2-6 - TRBV5-1 TGCGCCAGCAGCTTGGCAGGGGACCCTGGGGCCAACGTCCTGACTTTC CASSLAGDPGANVLTF
- TRBJ1-4 - TRBV6-1 TGTGCCAGCAGTCCGCCGGGACGGGCAAATGAAAAACTGTTTTTT CASSPPGRANEKLFF
- TRBJ2-1 - TRBV19 TGTGCCAGTTCGTCTGTGACCTACAATGAGCAGTTCTTC CASSSVTYNEQFF
TRBD1 TRBJ2-5 few TRBV7-9 TGTGCCAGCAGCGGATCCGACAGGGGATCGTACCAAGAGACCCAGTACTTC CASSGSDRGSYQETQYF
- TRBJ1-1 - TRBV6-5 TGTGCCAGCAGTTACCGGCCACAGGGTTCGAACACTGAAGCTTTCTTT CASSYRPQGSNTEAFF
- TRBJ2-1 - TRBV30 TGTGCCTGGAGTGATCCGGACCGTGAGCAGTTCTTC CAWSDPDREQFF
- TRBJ1-1 - TRBV7-8 TGTGCCAGCACCACCAGTCTTTACCGGAACACTGAAGCTTTCTTT CASTTSLYRNTEAFF
TRBD2 TRBJ2-7 - TRBV3-1/TRBV3-2 TGTGCCAGCAGCCAGGCTCTGCGGGAGGGCTCCTACGAGCAGTACTTC CASSQALREGSYEQYF
- TRBJ2-7 - TRBV7-8 TGTGCCAGCAGCGCGACAGTCAGCTCCTACGAGCAGTACTTC CASSATVSSYEQYF
- TRBJ2-7 - TRBV12-3/TRBV12-4 TGTGCCAGCAGTCATGGGGGTAGTTCCGAGCAGTACTTC CASSHGGSSEQYF
- TRBJ1-1 - TRBV6-5 TGTGCCAGCAGCCGGGGGGGGGCAGGCACTGAAGCTTTCTTT CASSRGGAGTEAFF
- TRBJ2-1 once TRBV7-6 TGTGCCAGCAGCTCGTTTTTCAATGAGCAGTTCTTC CASSSFFNEQFF
TRBD2 TRBJ2-1 - TRBV6-2/TRBV6-3 TGTGCCAGCAGTCGTGCGGGAGAGTACAATGAGCAGTTCTTC CASSRAGEYNEQFF
- TRBJ1-2 - TRBV12-2 TGTGCAAGTCGCTTACCAATAGAGAACAGGGTCTATGGCTACACCTTC CASRLPIENRVYGYTF
TRBD1 TRBJ1-5 - TRBV15 TGTGCCACCAGCAGAGTGGGGGGCCACTCAGGGGGCGGTCAGCCCCAGCATTTT CATSRVGGHSGGGQPQHF
- TRBJ2-2 few TRBV27 TGTGCCAGCAGTTTAATTACCGGGGAGCTGTTTTTT CASSLITGELFF
- TRBJ1-1 - TRBV30 TGTGCCTGGTCTTTCCAGGACAGGAACACTGAAGCTTTCTTT CAWSFQDRNTEAFF
- TRBJ2-1 - TRBV6-4 TGTGCCAGCAGTGACTTTCCCACCAGCTCCTACAATGAGCAGTTCTTC CASSDFPTSSYNEQFF
- TRBJ1-2 - TRBV28 TGTGTAACGAAAGGCTATGGCTACACCTTC CVTKGYGYTF
- TRBJ2-2 once TRBV18 TGTGCCAGCTCACCCAGGGAGACCGGGGAGCTGTTTTTT CASSPRETGELFF
- TRBJ1-1 once TRBV4-3 TGCGCCAGCAGCCAAGGACTGCCCACTGAAGCTTTCTTT CASSQGLPTEAFF
- TRBJ1-2 - TRBV4-1 TGCGCCAGCAGCCAAGATGGGACGTTGGCTAACTATGGCTACACCTTC CASSQDGTLANYGYTF
TRBD1 TRBJ2-2 - TRBV24-1 TGTGCCACCAGTGACCCTCGGGACAGGGGAGGAGGGGAGCTGTTTTTT CATSDPRDRGGGELFF
- TRBJ1-2 - TRBV5-4 TGTGCCAGCAGCCTGGCCTTGGGGAACTATGGCTACACCTTC CASSLALGNYGYTF
TRBD2 TRBJ2-1 - TRBV11-3 TGTGCCAGCAGCTACCGGACTAGCGGGAGGGTCAATGAGCAGTTCTTC CASSYRTSGRVNEQFF
TRBD1 TRBJ2-7 medium-sized TRBV6-1 TGTGCCAGCAGTGAGACCGGGACAGGGGGCTACGAGCAGTACTTC CASSETGTGGYEQYF